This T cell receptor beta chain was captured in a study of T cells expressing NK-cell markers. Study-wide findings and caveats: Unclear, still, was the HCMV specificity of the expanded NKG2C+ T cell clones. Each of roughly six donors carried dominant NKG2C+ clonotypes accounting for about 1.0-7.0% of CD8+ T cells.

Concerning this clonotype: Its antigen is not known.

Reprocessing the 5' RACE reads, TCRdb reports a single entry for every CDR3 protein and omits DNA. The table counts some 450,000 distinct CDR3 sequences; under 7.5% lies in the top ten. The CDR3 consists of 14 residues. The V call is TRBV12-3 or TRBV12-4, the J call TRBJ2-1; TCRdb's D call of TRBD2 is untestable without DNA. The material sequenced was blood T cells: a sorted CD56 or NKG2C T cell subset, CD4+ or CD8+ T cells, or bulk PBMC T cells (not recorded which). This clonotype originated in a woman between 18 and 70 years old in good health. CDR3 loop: CASSRGLAYNEQFF.